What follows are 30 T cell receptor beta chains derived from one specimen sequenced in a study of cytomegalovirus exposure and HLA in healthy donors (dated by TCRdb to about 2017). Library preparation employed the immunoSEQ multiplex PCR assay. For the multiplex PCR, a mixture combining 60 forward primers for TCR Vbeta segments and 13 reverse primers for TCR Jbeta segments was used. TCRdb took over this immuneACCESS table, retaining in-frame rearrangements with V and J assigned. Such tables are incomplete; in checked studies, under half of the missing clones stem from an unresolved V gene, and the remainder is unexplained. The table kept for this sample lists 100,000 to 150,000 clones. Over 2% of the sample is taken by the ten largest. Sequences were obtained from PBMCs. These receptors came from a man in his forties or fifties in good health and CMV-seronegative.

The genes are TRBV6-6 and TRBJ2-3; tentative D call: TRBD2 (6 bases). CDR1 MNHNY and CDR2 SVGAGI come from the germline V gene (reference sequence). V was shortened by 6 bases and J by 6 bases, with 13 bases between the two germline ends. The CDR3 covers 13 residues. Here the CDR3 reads CASRPGTSDTQYF. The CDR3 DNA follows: TGTGCCAGCAGGCCCGGGACTTCGGATACGCAGTATTTT.

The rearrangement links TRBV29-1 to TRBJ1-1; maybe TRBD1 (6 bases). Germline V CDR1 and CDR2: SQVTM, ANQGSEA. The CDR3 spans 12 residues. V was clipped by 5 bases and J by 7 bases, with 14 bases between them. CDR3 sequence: CSVYGGGDEAFF. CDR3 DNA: TGCAGCGTTTACGGAGGGGGGGATGAAGCTTTCTTT.

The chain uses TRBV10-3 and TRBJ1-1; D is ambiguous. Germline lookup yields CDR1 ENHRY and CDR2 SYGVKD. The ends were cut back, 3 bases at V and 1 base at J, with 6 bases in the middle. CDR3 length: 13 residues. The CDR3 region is CAISDLRNTEAFF. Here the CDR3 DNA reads TGTGCCATCAGTGATCTGAGGAACACTGAAGCTTTCTTT.

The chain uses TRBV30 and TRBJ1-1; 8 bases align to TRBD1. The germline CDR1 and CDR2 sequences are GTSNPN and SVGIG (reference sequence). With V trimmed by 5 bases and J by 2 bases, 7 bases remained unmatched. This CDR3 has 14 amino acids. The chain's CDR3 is CAWWPGQGNTEAFF. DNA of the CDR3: TGTGCCTGGTGGCCCGGACAGGGAAACACTGAAGCTTTCTTT.

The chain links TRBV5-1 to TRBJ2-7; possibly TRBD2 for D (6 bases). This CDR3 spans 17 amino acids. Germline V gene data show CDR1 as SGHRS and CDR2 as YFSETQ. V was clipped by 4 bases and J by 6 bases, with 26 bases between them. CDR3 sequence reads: CASSPYALGEALGEQYF. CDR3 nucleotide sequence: TGCGCCAGCAGCCCCTACGCCTTGGGGGAGGCGTTGGGCGAGCAGTACTTC.

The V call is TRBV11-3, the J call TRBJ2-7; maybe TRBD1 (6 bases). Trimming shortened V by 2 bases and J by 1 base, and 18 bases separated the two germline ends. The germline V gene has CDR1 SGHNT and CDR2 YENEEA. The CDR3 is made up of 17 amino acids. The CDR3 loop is CASSLPEQGPTSYEQYF. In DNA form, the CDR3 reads TGTGCCAGCAGCTTACCTGAACAGGGACCTACTTCCTACGAGCAGTACTTC. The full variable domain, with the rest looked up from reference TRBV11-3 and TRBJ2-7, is EAGVVQSPRYKIIEKKQPVAFWCNPISGHNTLYWYLQNLGQGPELLIRYENEEAVDDSQLPKDRFSAERLKGVDSTLKIQPAELGDSAVYLCASSLPEQGPTSYEQYFGPGTRLTVT.

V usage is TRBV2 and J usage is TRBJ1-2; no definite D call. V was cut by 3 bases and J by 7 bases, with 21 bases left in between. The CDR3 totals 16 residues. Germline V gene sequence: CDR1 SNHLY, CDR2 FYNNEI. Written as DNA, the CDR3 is TGTGCCAGCAGTGATGGGCGGGCAGGCACGGGAGGTGGCTACACCTTC. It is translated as CASSDGRAGTGGGYTF.

CDR3 nucleotides: TGTGCCAGCAGCTCCAGGGGGGATGTCGCCAAAAACATTCAGTACTTC. Amino acids: CASSSRGDVAKNIQYF. The gene calls are TRBV5-4 and TRBJ2-4; D possibly corresponds to TRBD1 (7 bases). The CDR3 totals 16 residues. Between the trimmed V and J ends, which lost 3 bases and 1 base, there was a span of 14 bases. Germline values: CDR1 SGHNT, CDR2 YYREEE (reference sequence). The full variable domain, rest sourced from reference TRBV5-4 and TRBJ2-4, is ETGVTQSPTHLIKTRGQQVTLRCSSQSGHNTVSWYQQALGQGPQFIFQYYREEENGRGNFPPRFSGLQFPNYSSELNVNALELDDSALYLCASSSRGDVAKNIQYFGAGTRLSVL.

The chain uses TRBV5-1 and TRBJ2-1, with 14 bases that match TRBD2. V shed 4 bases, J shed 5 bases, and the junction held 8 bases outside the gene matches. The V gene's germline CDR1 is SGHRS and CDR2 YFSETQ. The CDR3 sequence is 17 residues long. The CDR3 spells CASSTGTSGSGHNEQFF. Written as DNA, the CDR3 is TGCGCCAGCAGCACCGGGACTAGCGGGAGTGGACACAATGAGCAGTTCTTC.

CDR3 region: CANRGDRGTDTQYF. The CDR3 nucleotides read TGTGCCAACCGGGGGGACAGGGGCACAGATACGCAGTATTTT. The chain links TRBV6-1 to TRBJ2-3; TRBD1 matches 9 bases. The CDR3 runs 14 residues. V dropped 10 bases and J dropped 1; count of bases not matched to a gene: 6. The germline CDR1 and CDR2 sequences are MNHNS and SASEGT.

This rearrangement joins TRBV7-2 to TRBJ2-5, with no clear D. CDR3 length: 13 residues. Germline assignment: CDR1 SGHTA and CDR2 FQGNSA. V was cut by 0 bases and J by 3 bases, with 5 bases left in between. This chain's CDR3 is CASSLALEETQYF. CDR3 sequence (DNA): TGTGCCAGCAGCTTAGCCCTAGAAGAGACCCAGTACTTC.

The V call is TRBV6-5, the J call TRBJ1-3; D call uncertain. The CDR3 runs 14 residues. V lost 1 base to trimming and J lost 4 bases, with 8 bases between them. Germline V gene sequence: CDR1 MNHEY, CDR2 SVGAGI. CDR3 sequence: CASSYFPQGNTIYF. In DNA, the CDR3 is TGTGCCAGCAGTTACTTTCCCCAGGGAAACACCATATATTTT.

In DNA, the CDR3 is TGTGCCAGCAGCTCAGTAGTTCAGGGAAGGAAGGGACTGACTGAAGCTTTCTTT. Its protein is CASSSVVQGRKGLTEAFF. The V call is TRBV5-6, the J call TRBJ1-1; TRBD1 is a possible D gene (5 bases). CDR3 length: 18 amino acids. Germline V lookup: CDR1 SGHDT, CDR2 YYEEEE. Trimming cost V 3 bases and J 5 bases, with 26 bases left between them.

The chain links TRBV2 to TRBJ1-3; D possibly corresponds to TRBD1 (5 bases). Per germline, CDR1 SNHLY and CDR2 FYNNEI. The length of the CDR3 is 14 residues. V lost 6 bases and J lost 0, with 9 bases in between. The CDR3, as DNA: TGTGCCAGCAGAGGGGTAGGCTCTGGAAACACCATATATTTT. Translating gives CASRGVGSGNTIYF.

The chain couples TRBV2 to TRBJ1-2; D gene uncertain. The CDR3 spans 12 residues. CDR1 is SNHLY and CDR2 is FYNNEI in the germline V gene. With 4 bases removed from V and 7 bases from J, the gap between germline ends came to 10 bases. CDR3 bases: TGTGCCAGCAGTGCGAGGGAGCGTGGCTACACCTTC. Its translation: CASSARERGYTF.

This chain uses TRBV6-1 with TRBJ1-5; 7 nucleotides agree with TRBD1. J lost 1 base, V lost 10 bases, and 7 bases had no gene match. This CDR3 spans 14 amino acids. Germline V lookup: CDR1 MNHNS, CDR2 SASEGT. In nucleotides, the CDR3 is TGTGCCACACAAGGGGGCTACAGCAATCAGCCCCAGCATTTT. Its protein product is CATQGGYSNQPQHF.

CDR3 DNA sequence: TGCGCCAGCAGCCGCTTCAGAAGCTCCTACGAGCAGTACTTC. It codes for CASSRFRSSYEQYF. V and J are TRBV4-3 and TRBJ2-7, with D unresolved. The CDR3 consists of 14 residues. Trimming left V 4 bases short and J 0 bases short, with 10 bases between. Germline lookup yields CDR1 LGHNA and CDR2 YSLEER.

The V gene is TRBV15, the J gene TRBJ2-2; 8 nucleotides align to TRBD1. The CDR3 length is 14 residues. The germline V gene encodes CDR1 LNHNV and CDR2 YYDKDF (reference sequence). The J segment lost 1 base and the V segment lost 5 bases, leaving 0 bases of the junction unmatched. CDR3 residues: CATSGQGNTGELFF. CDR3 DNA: TGTGCCACCAGCGGACAGGGGAACACCGGGGAGCTGTTTTTT. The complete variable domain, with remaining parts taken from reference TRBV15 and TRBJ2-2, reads DAMVIQNPRYQVTQFGKPVTLSCSQTLNHNVMYWYQQKSSQAPKLLFHYYDKDFNNEADTPDNFQSRRPNTSFCFLDIRSPGLGDTAMYLCATSGQGNTGELFFGEGSRLTVL.

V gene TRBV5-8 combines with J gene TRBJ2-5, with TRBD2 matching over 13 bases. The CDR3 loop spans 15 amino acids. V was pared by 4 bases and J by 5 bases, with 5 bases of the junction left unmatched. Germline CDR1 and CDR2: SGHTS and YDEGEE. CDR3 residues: CASSPGLAGEETQYF. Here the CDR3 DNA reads TGTGCCAGCAGCCCCGGACTAGCGGGGGAGGAGACCCAGTACTTC.

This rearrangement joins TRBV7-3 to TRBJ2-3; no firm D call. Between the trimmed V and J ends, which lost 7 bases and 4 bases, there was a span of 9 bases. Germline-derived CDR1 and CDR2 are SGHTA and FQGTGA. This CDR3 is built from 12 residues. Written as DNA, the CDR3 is TGTGCCAGCACCCCGGGTTCAGATACGCAGTATTTT. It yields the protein CASTPGSDTQYF. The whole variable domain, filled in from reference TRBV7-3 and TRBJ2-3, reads GAGVSQTPSNKVTEKGKYVELRCDPISGHTALYWYRQSLGQGPEFLIYFQGTGAADDSGLPNDRFFAVRPEGSVSTLKIQRTERGDSAVYLCASTPGSDTQYFGPGTRLTVL.

CDR3 sequence reads: CASSQGSGNTGELFF. The CDR3 DNA reads TGCGCCAGCAGCCAAGGTAGCGGCAACACCGGGGAGCTGTTTTTT. The chain has TRBV4-3 and TRBJ2-2; perhaps TRBD2 as D (6 bases). Germline CDR1 and CDR2: LGHNA and YSLEER. This CDR3 is built from 15 residues. V lost 1 base and J lost 2, with 8 bases in between.

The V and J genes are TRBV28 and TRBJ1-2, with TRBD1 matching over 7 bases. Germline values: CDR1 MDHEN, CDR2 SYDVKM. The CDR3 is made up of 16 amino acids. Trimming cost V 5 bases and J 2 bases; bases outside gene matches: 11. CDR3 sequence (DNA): TGTGCCAGCAGTCGGGACAGAATCAACCCCAACTATGGCTACACCTTC. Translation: CASSRDRINPNYGYTF.

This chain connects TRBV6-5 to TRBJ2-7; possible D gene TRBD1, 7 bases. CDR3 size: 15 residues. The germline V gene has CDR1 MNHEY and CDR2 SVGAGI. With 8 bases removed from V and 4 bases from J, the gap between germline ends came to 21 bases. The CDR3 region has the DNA TGTGCCAGCTCCGACCCAGGCAGGGGGACTTACGAGCAGTACTTC. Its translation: CASSDPGRGTYEQYF.

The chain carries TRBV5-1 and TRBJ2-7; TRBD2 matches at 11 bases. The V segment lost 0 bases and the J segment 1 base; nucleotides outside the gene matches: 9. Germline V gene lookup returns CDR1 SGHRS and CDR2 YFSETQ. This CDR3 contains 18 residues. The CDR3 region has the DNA TGCGCCAGCAGCTTGGCCTCTACCGGGACTAGCGGATCCTACGAGCAGTACTTC. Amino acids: CASSLASTGTSGSYEQYF.

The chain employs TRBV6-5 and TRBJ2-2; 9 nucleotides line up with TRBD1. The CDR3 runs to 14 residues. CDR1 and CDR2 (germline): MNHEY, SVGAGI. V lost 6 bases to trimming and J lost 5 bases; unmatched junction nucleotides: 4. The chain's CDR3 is CASSSGQGTGELFF. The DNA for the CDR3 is TGTGCCAGCAGCTCTGGACAGGGGACCGGGGAGCTGTTTTTT.

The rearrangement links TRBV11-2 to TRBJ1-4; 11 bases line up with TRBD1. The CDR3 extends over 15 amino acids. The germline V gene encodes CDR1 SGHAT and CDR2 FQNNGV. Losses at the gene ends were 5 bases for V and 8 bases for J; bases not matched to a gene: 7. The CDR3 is CASSAGTGGGEKLFF. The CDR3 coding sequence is TGTGCCAGCAGCGCCGGGACAGGGGGAGGAGAAAAACTGTTTTTT.

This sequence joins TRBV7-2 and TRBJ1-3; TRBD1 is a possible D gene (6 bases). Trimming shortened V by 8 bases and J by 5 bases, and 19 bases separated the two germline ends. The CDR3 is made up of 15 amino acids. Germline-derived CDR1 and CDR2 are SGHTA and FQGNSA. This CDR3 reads CASRTPGQTRNTIYF. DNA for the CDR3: TGTGCCAGCCGGACTCCGGGACAAACTAGAAACACCATATATTTT.

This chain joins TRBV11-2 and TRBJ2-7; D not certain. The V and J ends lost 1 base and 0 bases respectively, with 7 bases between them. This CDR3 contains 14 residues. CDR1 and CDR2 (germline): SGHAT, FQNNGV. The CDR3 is CASSLVAGSYEQYF. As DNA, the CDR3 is TGTGCCAGCAGCTTAGTTGCCGGCTCCTACGAGCAGTACTTC.

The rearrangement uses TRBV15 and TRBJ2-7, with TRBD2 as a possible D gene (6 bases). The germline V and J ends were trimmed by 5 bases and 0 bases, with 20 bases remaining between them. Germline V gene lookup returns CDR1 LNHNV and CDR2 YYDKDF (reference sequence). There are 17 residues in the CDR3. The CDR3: CATSAPGGDPLSYEQYF. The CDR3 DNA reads TGTGCCACCAGCGCCCCTGGAGGGGATCCCCTCTCCTACGAGCAGTACTTC.

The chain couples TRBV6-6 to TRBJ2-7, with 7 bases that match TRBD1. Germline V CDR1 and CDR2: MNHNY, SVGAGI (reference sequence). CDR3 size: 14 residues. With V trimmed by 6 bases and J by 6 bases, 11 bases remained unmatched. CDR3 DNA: TGTGCCAGCAGCCCCCGTGGGACAGCCTCCGAGCAGTACTTC. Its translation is CASSPRGTASEQYF.